This T cell receptor (beta chain) was captured by sequencing in a study of T cell responses to AZD1222 COVID-19 vaccine. The study, taken as a whole, reports: Among spike-specific TCRs, nearly half reportedly target unmutated variant regions.

Concerning this clone: What it recognizes is unknown.

V gave up 0 bases and J gave up 0 bases, with 13 bases separating them. The CDR3 runs to 16 residues. Per germline, CDR1 SGHDT and CDR2 YYEEEE. The protocol was immunoSEQ multiplex PCR, while the TCRdb copy is restricted to in-frame clones and leaves out a portion. The sample contains some 99,000 clones, more than 70% of which appear only once. The rearrangement joins TRBV5-6 to TRBJ2-7, with TRBD2 as a possible D gene (5 bases). The sequencing used peripheral blood, collected 28 days after the second AZD1222 dose. The sequence came from an adult who received the AZD1222 COVID-19 vaccine. The CDR3 DNA reads as TGTGCCAGCAGCTTGGGGGTGCGGGTTAACTCCTACGAGCAGTACTTC. Its protein is CASSLGVRVNSYEQYF.